This TCR beta chain appears in the sequencing data of a study of control samples from healthy donors and cancer patients. The CDR3 sequence is 9 residues long. Trimming left V 4 bases short and J 7 bases short, with 4 bases between. Germline V gives CDR1 SQVTM, CDR2 ANQGSEA. Sequenced by immunoSEQ multiplex PCR; TCRdb stores in-frame clones only, minus some. The profile covers approximately 46,000 clones, with roughly 86% appearing a single time and more than 8.5% taken by the ten largest. The receptor was derived from an older woman with lung cancer. This chain joins TRBV29-1 and TRBJ1-1; D not certain. Sequencing was done on a sample of PBMCs. CDR3 DNA: TGCAGCGTTGGGGTTGAAGCTTTCTTT. It yields the protein CSVGVEAFF.